The present TCR beta chain was sequenced within a study of CD8 T cells in ankylosing spondylitis. Study results and limitations: Seemingly characteristic of ankylosing spondylitis blood was a TCR beta motif consisting of several highly homologous variants.

The TCR beta libraries were generated through quantitative 5'-RACE incorporating molecular barcodes. TCRdb passed the 5' RACE reads through MiXCR, listing each CDR3 protein once. The repertoire holds under 450,000 distinct CDR3 sequences, with more than 15% as singletons. V lost 2 bases, J lost 0 bases, and 11 bases lay in between. The CDR3 length is 16 residues. CDR1 and CDR2 (germline): SGHTA, FQGNSA. As to this clonotype: Its specificity is not known.

The J gene is TRBJ1-3, the V gene TRBV7-2; D gene ambiguous. Sequenced material: blood, either unsorted or a sorted T cell fraction (not recorded which). The source is a male donor with ankylosing spondylitis. DNA of the CDR3: TGTGCCAGCAGCTTACGTGGGTCTACCTCTGGAAACACCATATATTTT. Translation gives CASSLRGSTSGNTIYF.